A selection of T cell receptor beta chains follows, all from one sample in a study of cytomegalovirus exposure and HLA in healthy donors. Some clones are missing from TCRdb's copy, which holds only in-frame ones; the method was immunoSEQ multiplex PCR. The table includes under 200,000 clones, approximately 59% detected once. The source material was PBMCs. The receptors were gathered from a man aged 35 to 55 in good health and CMV-seronegative. Both conserved end residues are part of each CDR3. A D gene is named only where the DNA matches it firmly. Rows give clone size only sometimes, using once, few, many, or a class for an expanded clone.

v_call,j_call,d_call,clone_size,cdr3_nt,cdr3_aa
TRBV6-5,TRBJ1-2,TRBD1,NA,TGTGCCAGCAGTTACGTCGACAGGGGATATGGCTACACCTTC,CASSYVDRGYGYTF
TRBV6-5,TRBJ1-3,NA,NA,TGTGCCAGCCGGGGGGGGGTAGGAAACACCATATATTTT,CASRGGVGNTIYF
TRBV6-1,TRBJ2-1,NA,NA,TGTGCCAGCAGTTGGGCCCCGAATGAGCAGTTCTTC,CASSWAPNEQFF
TRBV25-1,TRBJ1-4,NA,NA,TGTGCCAGCGCTGACTCACTCGGACTGTTTTTT,CASADSLGLFF
TRBV7-9,TRBJ2-7,TRBD1,once,TGTGCCAGCATCGCCGGGACAGGGGCCTACGAGCAGTACTTC,CASIAGTGAYEQYF
TRBV5-1,TRBJ2-2,NA,NA,TGCGCCAGCAGCTTGTCCCTAGCGTCCGGGGAGCTGTTTTTT,CASSLSLASGELFF
TRBV5-1,TRBJ2-5,NA,NA,TGCGCCAGCAGCTTCGTCCCCAGGGTCGAGACCCAGTACTTC,CASSFVPRVETQYF
TRBV28,TRBJ2-1,NA,NA,TGTGCCAGCAAAATGGGCCGGAGGAGCTCCTACAATGAGCAGTTCTTC,CASKMGRRSSYNEQFF
TRBV5-8,TRBJ1-5,NA,NA,TGTGCCAGCACCACCCAGGGCCAATATCAGCCCCAGCATTTT,CASTTQGQYQPQHF
TRBV7-3,TRBJ2-1,TRBD2,NA,TGTGCCAGCAGCTTAAACCCCGGGGGGGAGCAGTTCTTC,CASSLNPGGEQFF
TRBV29-1,TRBJ1-2,NA,few,TGCAGCGTTGTGGAGGGTCATGGCTACACCTTC,CSVVEGHGYTF
TRBV29-1,TRBJ2-5,TRBD2,NA,TGCAGCGTTGATACGGGGGGGAGAGAGATCCAGTACTTC,CSVDTGGREIQYF
TRBV30,TRBJ2-7,NA,NA,TGTGCCTGGAGTGTAGGACAGAACGGCGCTAGGAAGCAGTACTTC,CAWSVGQNGARKQYF
TRBV28,TRBJ1-1,NA,once,TGTGCCAGCAGTTTACCCGTCTCTGCGGGGAACACTGAAGCTTTCTTT,CASSLPVSAGNTEAFF
TRBV10-3,TRBJ2-5,NA,NA,TGTGCCATCAGTGATCCCGGGGGTGGGGAGCAAGAGACCCAGTACTTC,CAISDPGGGEQETQYF
TRBV7-2,TRBJ2-7,TRBD1,NA,TGTGCCAGCAGCTTTTCCGGGACAGGGGGCGGTGAGCAGTACTTC,CASSFSGTGGGEQYF
TRBV27,TRBJ2-1,TRBD2,NA,TGTGCCAGCAGTTTTCGACTAGCGGGGATGAGCTCCTACAATGAGCAGTTCTTC,CASSFRLAGMSSYNEQFF
TRBV29-1,TRBJ2-1,NA,few,TGCAGCGTTGCGGGTCAGGGGGGACGAGAGCAGTTCTTC,CSVAGQGGREQFF
TRBV11-2,TRBJ2-5,NA,few,TGTGCCAGCAGCCAATCTATTGAGACCCAGTACTTC,CASSQSIETQYF
TRBV7-2,TRBJ2-2,NA,NA,TGTGCCAGCAGCCCAGGCGCACAGGGATTCACCGGGGAGCTGTTTTTT,CASSPGAQGFTGELFF
TRBV4-1,TRBJ2-2,NA,NA,TGCGCCAGCAGCCTAGTACGGGACTCATTGAGGGAGCTGTTTTTT,CASSLVRDSLRELFF
TRBV15,TRBJ2-1,TRBD1,NA,TGTGCCACCAGCAGATATTCGGACAGGGGTAATGAGCAGTTCTTC,CATSRYSDRGNEQFF
TRBV7-9,TRBJ2-7,NA,NA,TGTGCCAGCAGTTGGGGCGGATCCTACGAGCAGTACTTC,CASSWGGSYEQYF
TRBV4-1,TRBJ2-2,TRBD2,NA,TGCGCCAGCAGCAAACACCCACCGCTAGCGGGGGCCCAGCCGAACACCGGGGAGCTGTTTTTT,CASSKHPPLAGAQPNTGELFF
TRBV6-5,TRBJ2-1,TRBD2,few,TGTGCCAGCAGTCGCGGGACTAGCGGGAGCAAGGAGCAGTTCTTC,CASSRGTSGSKEQFF
TRBV15,TRBJ2-3,TRBD1,NA,TGTGCCACCTCCAACCTACAGGGGAACACAGATACGCAGTATTTT,CATSNLQGNTDTQYF
TRBV7-3,TRBJ2-2,TRBD2,NA,TGTGCCAGCAGCGCTCCCGGGACTAGTGGGACCGGGGAGCTGTTTTTT,CASSAPGTSGTGELFF
TRBV18,TRBJ2-5,NA,NA,TGTGCCAGCTCACCTTTGACAGTCGTCCACCAAGAGACCCAGTACTTC,CASSPLTVVHQETQYF
TRBV4-1,TRBJ2-4,NA,NA,TGCGCCAGCAGCCACAAATTAGCGACCGCCAAAAACATTCAGTACTTC,CASSHKLATAKNIQYF
TRBV7-8,TRBJ2-7,TRBD2,NA,TGTGCCAGCAGCTCTCCAACTAGCGGGGGATCCTCCTACGAGCAGTACTTC,CASSSPTSGGSSYEQYF
TRBV11-2,TRBJ1-3,NA,few,TGTGCCAGCAGCTTAAACAGGGTGGCTGGAAACACCATATATTTT,CASSLNRVAGNTIYF
TRBV5-4,TRBJ1-4,TRBD1,NA,TGTGCCAGCAGCCGAGGGGGACAGGGCATCCTGACTAATGAAAAACTGTTTTTT,CASSRGGQGILTNEKLFF
TRBV7-9,TRBJ1-5,NA,NA,TGTGCCAGCAGCACACAGAATAGCAATCAGCCCCAGCATTTT,CASSTQNSNQPQHF
TRBV19,TRBJ2-3,NA,NA,TGTGCCAGTAGTATAGAAGGGGCCGCAGGTACGCAGTATTTT,CASSIEGAAGTQYF
TRBV5-1,TRBJ1-5,NA,NA,TGCGCCAGCAGCTTTGGTGCGGGCAATCAGCCCCAGCATTTT,CASSFGAGNQPQHF
TRBV14,TRBJ2-2,NA,NA,TGTGCCAGCAGGCTCGGGATTTCCAACACCGAGGAGCTGTTTTTT,CASRLGISNTEELFF
TRBV6-1,TRBJ1-4,NA,few,TGTGCCAGCAGTGAAGCGAGAGGGCTGTCTGAACTGTTTTTT,CASSEARGLSELFF
TRBV6-4,TRBJ1-2,TRBD1,NA,TGTGCCAGCAGTGCCTTCGGGGGACAGAGCCTCTTTGGCTACACCTTC,CASSAFGGQSLFGYTF
TRBV9,TRBJ2-3,TRBD2,NA,TGTGCCAGCAGAGAGGGGAGCGGGGGGCCAGATACGCAGTATTTT,CASREGSGGPDTQYF
TRBV6-1,TRBJ2-5,TRBD2,NA,TGTGCCAGCAGCCCCGGACTAGCGGGAGAGACCCAGTACTTC,CASSPGLAGETQYF
TRBV7-9,TRBJ2-7,NA,NA,TGTGCCAGCAGCTTAGGGAGCCTGGACGAGCAGTACTTC,CASSLGSLDEQYF
TRBV28,TRBJ2-7,NA,NA,TGTGCCAGCAGTTTGTATACCTACGAGCAGTACTTC,CASSLYTYEQYF
TRBV6-6,TRBJ1-1,NA,NA,TGTGCCAGCAGTTGGGAGAAGAACACTGAAGCTTTCTTT,CASSWEKNTEAFF
TRBV19,TRBJ2-7,NA,few,TGTGCCAGTAGTAGGTCCGGGATCTCCTACGAGCAGTACTTC,CASSRSGISYEQYF
TRBV2,TRBJ2-3,NA,NA,TGTGCCAGCAGCGAAGGACTACCCAGCACAGATACGCAGTATTTT,CASSEGLPSTDTQYF
TRBV28,TRBJ2-4,TRBD1,NA,TGTGCCAGCACCTCGGGACAGGGCGGCATTCAGTACTTC,CASTSGQGGIQYF
TRBV2,TRBJ1-5,TRBD1,NA,TGTGCCAGCAACGGCGGACAGGGGGCGGGTCAGCCCCAGCATTTT,CASNGGQGAGQPQHF
TRBV10-3,TRBJ2-2,NA,NA,TGTGCCATCAGGACAGTAAGCGGGCCCTACACCGGGGAGCTGTTTTTT,CAIRTVSGPYTGELFF
TRBV18,TRBJ2-7,TRBD2,NA,TGTGCCAGCTCACCGACCGGGACTAGTCTATACGAGCAGTACTTC,CASSPTGTSLYEQYF
TRBV2,TRBJ2-7,NA,few,TGTGCCAGCTCCGAAGCCCAGGGCTACGAGCAGTACTTC,CASSEAQGYEQYF
TRBV7-9,TRBJ2-7,TRBD2,NA,TGTGCCAGCAGCTTGGGGGGGACCAGCTCCTACGAGCAGTACTTC,CASSLGGTSSYEQYF
TRBV5-1,TRBJ2-1,NA,few,TGCGCCAGCAGCTTGCCACAGGGAGACAATGAGCAGTTCTTC,CASSLPQGDNEQFF
TRBV30,TRBJ2-1,TRBD2,NA,TGTGCCTGGAGTAAGGGACTAGAAGACAATGAGCAGTTCTTC,CAWSKGLEDNEQFF
TRBV5-1,TRBJ2-5,NA,few,TGCGCCAGCAGCTCCGGGGTAAGCGGCGAGACCCAGTACTTC,CASSSGVSGETQYF
TRBV7-9,TRBJ2-2,TRBD2,NA,TGTGCCAGCAGCTTAACGATATGGACTAGAAAGAACACCGGGGAGCTGTTTTTT,CASSLTIWTRKNTGELFF
TRBV11-1,TRBJ2-5,NA,NA,TGTGCCAGCAGCTTACCAGGGGCAGGGACCCAGTACTTC,CASSLPGAGTQYF